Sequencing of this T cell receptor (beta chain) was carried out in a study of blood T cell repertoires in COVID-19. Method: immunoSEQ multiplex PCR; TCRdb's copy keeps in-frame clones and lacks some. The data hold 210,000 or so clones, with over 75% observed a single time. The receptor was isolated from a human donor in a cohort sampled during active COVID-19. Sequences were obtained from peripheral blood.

CDR3 loop: CASSPRAGRTDTQYF. In DNA, the CDR3 is TGTGCCAGCTCACCCAGGGCGGGACGCACAGATACGCAGTATTTT. The chain has TRBV18 and TRBJ2-3; a possible D gene is TRBD2 (6 bases). The V end lost 3 bases, the J end lost 1 base, and 11 bases lay between the germline ends. CDR3 length: 15 residues. Germline V gene data show CDR1 as KGHSH and CDR2 as LQKENI.